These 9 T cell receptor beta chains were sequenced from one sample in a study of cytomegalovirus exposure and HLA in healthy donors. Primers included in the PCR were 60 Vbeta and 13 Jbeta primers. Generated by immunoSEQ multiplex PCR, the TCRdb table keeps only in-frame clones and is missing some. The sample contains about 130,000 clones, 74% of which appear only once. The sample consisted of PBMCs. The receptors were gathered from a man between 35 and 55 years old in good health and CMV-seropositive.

The CDR3 DNA is TGTGCCAGCAGCCTCTCCGGGACACTCCCGAACACCGGGGAGCTGTTTTTT. Translating it yields CASSLSGTLPNTGELFF. J is TRBJ2-2 and V is TRBV11-1; a weak D match, TRBD1 (6 bases). CDR1 and CDR2 from the germline V gene are SGHAT and FQDESV (reference sequence). V lost 5 bases and J 0 bases, leaving 16 bases between the germline ends. CDR3 length: 17 residues. Full variable domain (missing parts from reference TRBV11-1 and TRBJ2-2): EAEVAQSPRYKITEKSQAVAFWCDPISGHATLYWYRQILGQGPELLVQFQDESVVDDSQLPKDRFSAERLKGVDSTLKIQPAELGDSAMYLCASSLSGTLPNTGELFFGEGSRLTVL.

CDR3 DNA: TGCGCCAGCAGCCCGGGACAGAGAAGCAATCAGCCCCAGCATTTT. Its translation is CASSPGQRSNQPQHF. The V gene is TRBV4-1, the J gene TRBJ1-5; TRBD1 aligns across 7 bases. Germline loops: CDR1 MGHRA, CDR2 YSYEKL. J was trimmed by 1 base and V by 4 bases; bases with no gene match: 4. This CDR3 contains 15 residues.

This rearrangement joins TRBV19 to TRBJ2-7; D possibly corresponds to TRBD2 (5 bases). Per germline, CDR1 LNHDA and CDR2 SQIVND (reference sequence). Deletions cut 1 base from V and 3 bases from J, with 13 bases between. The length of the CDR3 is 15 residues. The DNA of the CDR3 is TGTGCCAGTAGTATAGTCGGGAAATTGGGCTACGAGCAGTACTTC. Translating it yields CASSIVGKLGYEQYF.

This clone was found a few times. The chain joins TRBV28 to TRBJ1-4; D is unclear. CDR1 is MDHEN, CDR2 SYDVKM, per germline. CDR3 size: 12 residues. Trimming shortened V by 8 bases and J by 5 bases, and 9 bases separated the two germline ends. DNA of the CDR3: TGTGCCAGCGCGGGTCCGAATGAAAAACTGTTTTTT. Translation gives CASAGPNEKLFF. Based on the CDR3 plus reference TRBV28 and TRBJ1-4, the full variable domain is DVKVTQSSRYLVKRTGEKVFLECVQDMDHENMFWYRQDPGLGLRLIYFSYDVKMKEKGDIPEGYSVSREKKERFSLILESASTNQTSMYLCASAGPNEKLFFGSGTQLSVL.

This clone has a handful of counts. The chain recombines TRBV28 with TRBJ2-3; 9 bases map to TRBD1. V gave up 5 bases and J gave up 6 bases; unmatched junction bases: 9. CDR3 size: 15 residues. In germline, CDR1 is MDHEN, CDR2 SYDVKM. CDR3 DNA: TGTGCCAGCAGTGGGGGTGGGACAGGGTACGATACGCAGTATTTT. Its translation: CASSGGGTGYDTQYF.

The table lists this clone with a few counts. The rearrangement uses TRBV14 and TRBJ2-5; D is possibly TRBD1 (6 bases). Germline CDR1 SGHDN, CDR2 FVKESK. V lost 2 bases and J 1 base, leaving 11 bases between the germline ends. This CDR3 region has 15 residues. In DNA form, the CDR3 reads TGTGCCAGCAGCCAACTACAGGGCTTCCAAGAGACCCAGTACTTC. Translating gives CASSQLQGFQETQYF.

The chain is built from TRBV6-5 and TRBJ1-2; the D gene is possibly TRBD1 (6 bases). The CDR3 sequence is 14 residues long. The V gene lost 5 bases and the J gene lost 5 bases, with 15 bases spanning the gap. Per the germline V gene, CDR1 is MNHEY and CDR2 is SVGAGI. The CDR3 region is CASSDSQGGYGYTF. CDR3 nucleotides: TGTGCCAGCAGTGATTCACAGGGCGGGTATGGCTACACCTTC.

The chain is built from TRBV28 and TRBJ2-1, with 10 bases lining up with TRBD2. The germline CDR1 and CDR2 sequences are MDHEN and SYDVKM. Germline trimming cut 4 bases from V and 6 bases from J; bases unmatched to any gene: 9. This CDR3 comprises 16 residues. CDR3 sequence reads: CASSSQAGGTFNEQFF. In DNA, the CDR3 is TGTGCCAGCAGTTCCCAAGCGGGAGGGACCTTCAATGAGCAGTTCTTC.

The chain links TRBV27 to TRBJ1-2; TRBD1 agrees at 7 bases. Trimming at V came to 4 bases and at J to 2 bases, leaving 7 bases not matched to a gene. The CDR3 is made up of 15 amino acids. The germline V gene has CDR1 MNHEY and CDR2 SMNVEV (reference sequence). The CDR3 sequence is CASSSNRGKNYGYTF. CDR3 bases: TGTGCCAGCAGTTCCAACAGGGGTAAGAACTATGGCTACACCTTC.